This TCR beta chain was observed in a study of blood T cell repertoires in COVID-19 (dated by TCRdb to between 2020 and 2021). Regarding the study in general: Collaborator samples came from the United States, Italy and Spain and covered acute and convalescent phases of COVID-19. Where HLA class I and class II types were available, the types were taken from metadata supplied by the sample provider, not from assay-based typing. The prospective study material was composed of cDNA or gDNA derived from T cells, B-cell-depleted T cells, or PBMCs. Samples were obtained from the ongoing ImmuneRACE study (first 160 participants) and from over 1,000 subjects provided by 6 global collaborators. Deeply sampled blood TCRbeta repertoires from subjects exposed to, actively infected with, or recovered from COVID-19 were included in the dataset. A freely available public database, intended as a resource for researchers studying the immune response to SARS-CoV-2, is where the repertoires were released. Nearly every sample came with metadata listing a de-identified subject ID, COVID-19 status, age in years and sex. General study outcomes and caveats: The amount of clinical and demographic metadata varied by source and participant and was provided uncurated.

Another Seattle source contributed samples from volunteer blood donors who had recovered from COVID-19. The collaborating institutions used their own protocols to collect whole blood in K2EDTA tubes. Collaborator samples were shipped for TCRbeta analysis as frozen whole blood, isolated PBMCs, or DNA extracted from either sample type. The CDR3 numbers 17 residues from cysteine through phenylalanine. The only DNA kept is the CDR3, 51 bases in frame from the first base. For CDR1 and CDR2, the germline V gene (reference sequence) lists LGHDT and YNNKEL. The V and J ends are trimmed by 1 base and 7 bases, leaving 22 bases between them. As regards this clone: The antigen it recognizes is unknown. Base qualities are not at hand, and no much larger clone is one base apart.

TCRbeta CDR3 regions were amplified from genomic DNA using the immunoSEQ Assay, a bias-controlled multiplex PCR. The paper's data handling went like this. Nucleated cell counts per sample were estimated from amplification of reference gene primers within the assay. Sequence reads were collapsed and filtered to measure the absolute abundance of every unique TCRbeta CDR3 rearrangement. Productive Simpson clonality was computed per sample as the square root of Simpson's diversity index over productive rearrangements. TCRdb limited this immuneACCESS table to in-frame rearrangements with V and J called. A share of clones is missing; checked studies link under half to unresolved V genes, and the rest is unexplained. V, J and clone size are those of that table, while D and trimming were read from the DNA. The sample table lists 200,000 to 300,000 clones, roughly nine tenths of them with a count of one. The ten top clones hold approximately 4% of the sample.

The receptor was isolated from a man aged 55 to 70 who had recovered from COVID-19. Recombination joined TRBV3-1 (or the pseudogene TRBV3-2) with TRBJ1-1; TRBD1 could be the D gene, as 5 bases match. Sequencing was done on a sample of peripheral blood. The DNA sequence is as follows: TGTGCCAGCAGCCAAGCCGCCTTCTCCCACACAGGTGATGAAGCTTTCTTT. This translates into CASSQAAFSHTGDEAFF.